The sequence of this T cell receptor beta chain was determined in a study of blood T cell repertoires in COVID-19. Clones were sequenced by immunoSEQ multiplex PCR, and TCRdb holds only the in-frame ones, with some missing. Here the sample spans 120,000 or so clones, about 80% being singletons. This clonotype was obtained from a woman in her 50s with acute or convalescent COVID-19. The sequenced sample was peripheral blood.

In DNA, the CDR3 is TGTGCCAGCAGCCCGGGGGGAAGAAGTGGCTACACCTTC. Its translation: CASSPGGRSGYTF. The chain combines TRBV6-5 with TRBJ1-2, with D possibly matching TRBD1 (5 bases). Trimming took 6 bases from V and 7 from J, leaving 15 bases between them. CDR3 length: 13 residues. Germline CDR1 is MNHEY and CDR2 is SVGAGI.